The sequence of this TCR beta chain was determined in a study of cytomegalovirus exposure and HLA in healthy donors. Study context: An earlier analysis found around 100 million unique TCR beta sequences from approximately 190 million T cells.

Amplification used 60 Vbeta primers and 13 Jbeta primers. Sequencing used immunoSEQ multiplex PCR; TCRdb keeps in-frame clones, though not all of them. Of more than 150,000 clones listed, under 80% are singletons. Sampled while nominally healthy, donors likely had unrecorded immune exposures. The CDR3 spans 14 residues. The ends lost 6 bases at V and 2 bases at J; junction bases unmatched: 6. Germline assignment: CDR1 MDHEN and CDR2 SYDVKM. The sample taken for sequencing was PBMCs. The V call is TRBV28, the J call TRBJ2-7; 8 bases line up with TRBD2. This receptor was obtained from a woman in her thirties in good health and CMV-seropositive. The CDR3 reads CASRNGRGTYEQYF. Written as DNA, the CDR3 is TGTGCCAGCAGGAACGGGAGGGGGACCTACGAGCAGTACTTC. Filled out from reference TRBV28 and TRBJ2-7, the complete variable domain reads DVKVTQSSRYLVKRTGEKVFLECVQDMDHENMFWYRQDPGLGLRLIYFSYDVKMKEKGDIPEGYSVSREKKERFSLILESASTNQTSMYLCASRNGRGTYEQYFGPGTRLTVT.